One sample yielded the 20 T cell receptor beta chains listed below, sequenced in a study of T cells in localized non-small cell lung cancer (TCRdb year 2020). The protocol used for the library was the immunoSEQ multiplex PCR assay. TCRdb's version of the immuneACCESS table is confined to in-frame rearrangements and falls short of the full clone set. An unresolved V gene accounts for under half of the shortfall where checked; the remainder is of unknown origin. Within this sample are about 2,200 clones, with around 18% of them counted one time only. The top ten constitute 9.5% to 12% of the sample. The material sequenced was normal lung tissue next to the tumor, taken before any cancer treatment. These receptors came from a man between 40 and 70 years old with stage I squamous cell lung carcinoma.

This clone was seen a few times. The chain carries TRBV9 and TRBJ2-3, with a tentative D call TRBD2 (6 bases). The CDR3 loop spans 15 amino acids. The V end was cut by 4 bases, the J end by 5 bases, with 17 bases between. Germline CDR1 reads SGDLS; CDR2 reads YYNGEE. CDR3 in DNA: TGTGCCAGCAGCTTCATCGGGAGTGTTGGAGATACGCAGTATTTT. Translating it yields CASSFIGSVGDTQYF.

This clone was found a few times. CDR3: CASSEPGSSGRTEQFF. The CDR3 bases are TGCGCCAGCAGTGAGCCTGGGAGTAGCGGGAGGACAGAGCAGTTCTTC. The chain links TRBV10-2 to TRBJ2-1, with 10 positions matching TRBD2. The CDR3 covers 16 residues. CDR1 WSHSY and CDR2 SAAADI come from the germline V gene. The trim removed 2 bases at V and 10 bases at J, leaving 11 bases unmatched.

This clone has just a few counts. The CDR3 protein is CASSLWEVNEKLFF. DNA for the CDR3: TGTGCCAGCAGCTTATGGGAGGTTAATGAAAAACTGTTTTTT. The genes are TRBV11-3 and TRBJ1-4; no definite D call. The CDR3 contains 14 residues. CDR1 is SGHNT and CDR2 is YENEEA in the germline V gene. Trimming removed 2 bases from V and 4 bases from J, with 8 bases in between.

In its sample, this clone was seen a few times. The CDR3 spells CASSPVQGRNEQFF. DNA of the CDR3: TGTGCCAGCAGCCCGGTCCAGGGCAGGAATGAGCAGTTCTTC. V and J are TRBV11-3 and TRBJ2-1; a weak D match, TRBD1 (5 bases). V lost 5 bases and J lost 7, with 15 bases in between. Germline V lookup: CDR1 SGHNT, CDR2 YENEEA. The CDR3 runs 14 residues.

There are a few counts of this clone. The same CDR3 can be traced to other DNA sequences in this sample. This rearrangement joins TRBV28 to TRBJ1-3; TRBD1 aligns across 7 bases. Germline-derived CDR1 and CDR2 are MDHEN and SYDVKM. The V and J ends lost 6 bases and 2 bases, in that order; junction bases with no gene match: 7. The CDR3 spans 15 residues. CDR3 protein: CASRSDRVPGNTIYF. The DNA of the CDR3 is TGTGCCAGCAGGTCCGACAGGGTCCCTGGAAACACCATATATTTT. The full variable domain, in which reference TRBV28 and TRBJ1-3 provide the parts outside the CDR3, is DVKVTQSSRYLVKRTGEKVFLECVQDMDHENMFWYRQDPGLGLRLIYFSYDVKMKEKGDIPEGYSVSREKKERFSLILESASTNQTSMYLCASRSDRVPGNTIYFGEGSWLTVV.

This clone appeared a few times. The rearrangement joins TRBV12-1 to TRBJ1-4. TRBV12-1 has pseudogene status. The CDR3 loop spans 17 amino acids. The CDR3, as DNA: TGTGCCAGCAGCTTTCCTCACAGGGAGGGCACTAATGAAAAACTGTTTTTT. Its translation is CASSFPHREGTNEKLFF.

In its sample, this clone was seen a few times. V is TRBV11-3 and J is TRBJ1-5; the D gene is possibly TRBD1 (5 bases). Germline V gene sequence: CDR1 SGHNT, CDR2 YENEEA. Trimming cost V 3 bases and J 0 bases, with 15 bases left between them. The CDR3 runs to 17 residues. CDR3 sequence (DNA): TGTGCCAGCAGCTTGGCCGGGGCAGACTATAGCAATCAGCCCCAGCATTTT. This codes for CASSLAGADYSNQPQHF.

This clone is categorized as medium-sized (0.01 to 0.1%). The CDR3 DNA sequence: TGTGCCAGCAGCTTGTCAGGGAAAAGGGATGGCTACACCTTC. Its translation: CASSLSGKRDGYTF. The V gene is TRBV11-3, the J gene TRBJ1-2; possibly TRBD1 for D (5 bases). The CDR3 is 14 amino acids. CDR1 is SGHNT, CDR2 YENEEA, per germline. V was clipped by 3 bases and J by 6 bases, with 14 bases between them.

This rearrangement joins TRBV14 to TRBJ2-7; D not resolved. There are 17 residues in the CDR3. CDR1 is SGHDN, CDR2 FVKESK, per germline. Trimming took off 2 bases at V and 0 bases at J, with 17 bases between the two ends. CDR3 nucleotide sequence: TGTGCCAGCAGCCAATATCCGGTGGGCGATGACTCCTACGAGCAGTACTTC. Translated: CASSQYPVGDDSYEQYF. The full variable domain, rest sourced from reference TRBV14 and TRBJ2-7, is EAGVTQFPSHSVIEKGQTVTLRCDPISGHDNLYWYRRVMGKEIKFLLHFVKESKQDESGMPNNRFLAERTGGTYSTLKVQPAELEDSGVYFCASSQYPVGDDSYEQYFGPGTRLTVT.

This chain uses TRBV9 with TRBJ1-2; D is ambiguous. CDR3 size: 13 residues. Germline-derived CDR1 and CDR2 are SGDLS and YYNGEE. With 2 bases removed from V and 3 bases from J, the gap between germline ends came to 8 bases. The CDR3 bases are TGTGCCAGCAGCGTGGGCGTAGACTATGGCTACACCTTC. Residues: CASSVGVDYGYTF.

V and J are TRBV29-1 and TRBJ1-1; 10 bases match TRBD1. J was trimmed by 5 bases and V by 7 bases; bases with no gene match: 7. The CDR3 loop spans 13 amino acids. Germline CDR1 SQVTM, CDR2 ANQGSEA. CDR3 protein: CSGRQGAGTEAFF. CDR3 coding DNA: TGCAGCGGCCGACAGGGGGCGGGAACTGAAGCTTTCTTT.

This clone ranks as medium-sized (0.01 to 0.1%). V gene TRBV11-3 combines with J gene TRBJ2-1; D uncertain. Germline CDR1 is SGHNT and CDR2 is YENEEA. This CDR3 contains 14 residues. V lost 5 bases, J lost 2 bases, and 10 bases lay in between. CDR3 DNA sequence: TGTGCCAGCAGCCAAAAGAAGACCTACAATGAGCAGTTCTTC. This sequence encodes CASSQKKTYNEQFF.

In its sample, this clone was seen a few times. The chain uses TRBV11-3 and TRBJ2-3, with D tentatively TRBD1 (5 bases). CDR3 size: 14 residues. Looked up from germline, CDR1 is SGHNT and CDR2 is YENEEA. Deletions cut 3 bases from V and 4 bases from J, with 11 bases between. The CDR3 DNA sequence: TGTGCCAGCAGCTTTAGAAAGGGGTCAGATACGCAGTATTTT. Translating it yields CASSFRKGSDTQYF.

The CDR3 protein is CSVTPLGARGTIYF. The CDR3 coding sequence is TGCAGCGTTACCCCGCTAGGGGCTAGGGGCACCATATATTTT. The V and J genes are TRBV29-1 and TRBJ1-3, with a possible D match to TRBD1 (5 bases). Trimming cost V 5 bases and J 9 bases, with 20 bases left between them. Germline CDR1 and CDR2: SQVTM and ANQGSEA. The CDR3 consists of 14 residues.

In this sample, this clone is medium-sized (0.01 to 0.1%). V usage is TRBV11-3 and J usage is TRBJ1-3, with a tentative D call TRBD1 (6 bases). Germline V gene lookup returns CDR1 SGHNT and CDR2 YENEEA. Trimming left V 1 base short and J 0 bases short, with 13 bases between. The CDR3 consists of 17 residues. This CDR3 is CASSLGAGEYSGNTIYF. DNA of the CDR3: TGTGCCAGCAGCTTAGGCGCAGGGGAGTACTCTGGAAACACCATATATTTT.

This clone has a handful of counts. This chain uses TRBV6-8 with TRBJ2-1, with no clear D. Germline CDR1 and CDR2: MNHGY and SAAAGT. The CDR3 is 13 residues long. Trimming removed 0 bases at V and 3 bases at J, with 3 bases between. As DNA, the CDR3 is TGTGCCAGCAGTTACTCGGACTACAATGAGCAGTTCTTC. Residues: CASSYSDYNEQFF.

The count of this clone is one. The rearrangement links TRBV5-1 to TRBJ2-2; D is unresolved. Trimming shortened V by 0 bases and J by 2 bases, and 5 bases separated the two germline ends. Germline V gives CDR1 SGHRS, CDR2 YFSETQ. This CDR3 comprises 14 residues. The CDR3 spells CASSLDPNTGELFF. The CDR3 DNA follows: TGCGCCAGCAGCTTGGACCCAAACACCGGGGAGCTGTTTTTT.

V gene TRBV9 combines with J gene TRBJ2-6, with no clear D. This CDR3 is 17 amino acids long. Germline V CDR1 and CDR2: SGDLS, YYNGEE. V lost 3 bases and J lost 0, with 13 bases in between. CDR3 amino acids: CASSASFTASGANVLTF. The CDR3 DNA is TGTGCCAGCAGCGCGTCCTTTACGGCCTCTGGGGCCAACGTCCTGACTTTC. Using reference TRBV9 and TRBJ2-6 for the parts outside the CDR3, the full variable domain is DSGVTQTPKHLITATGQRVTLRCSPRSGDLSVYWYQQSLDQGLQFLIQYYNGEERAKGNILERFSAQQFPDLHSELNLSSLELGDSALYFCASSASFTASGANVLTFGAGSRLTVL.

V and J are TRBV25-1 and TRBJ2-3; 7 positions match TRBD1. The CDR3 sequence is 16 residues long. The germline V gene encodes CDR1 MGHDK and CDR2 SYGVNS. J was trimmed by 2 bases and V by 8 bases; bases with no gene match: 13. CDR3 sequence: CASSTGDSPLTDTQYF. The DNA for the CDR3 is TGTGCCAGCTCCACAGGGGACAGCCCTCTCACAGATACGCAGTATTTT.

The CDR3 loop reads CASSQSRWGGLENEQFF. The DNA for the CDR3 is TGCGCCAGCAGCCAATCCAGATGGGGCGGGCTGGAAAATGAGCAGTTCTTC. V usage is TRBV4-1 and J usage is TRBJ2-1; D is tentatively TRBD1 or TRBD2 (5 bases each). The V end lost 2 bases, the J end lost 7 bases, and 21 bases lay between the germline ends. Germline V gene sequence: CDR1 MGHRA, CDR2 YSYEKL. The CDR3 contains 17 residues.